The 2 T cell receptor beta chains below all came from one sample that was sequenced in a study of T cells in Graves' hyperthyroidism and ophthalmopathy. Amplification of TCR beta CDR3 regions was performed using RNA transcripts as template. The HTBI set primed first-round TCR CDR3 RT-PCR. Using its own MiXCR run on the multiplex PCR reads, TCRdb lists one record per CDR3 protein. The sample yields hundreds of thousands of distinct CDR3 sequences, 15% to 20% seen once. Sequences were obtained from blood. The origin of the receptors is a man in his forties with Graves' ophthalmopathy.

The rearrangement joins TRBV9 to TRBJ1-2; D unclear. CDR3 size: 12 residues. Per germline, CDR1 SGDLS and CDR2 YYNGEE. Deletions cut 3 bases from V and 3 bases from J, with 6 bases between. The CDR3 DNA sequence: TGTGCCAGCAGCGAAGGGTACTATGGCTACACCTTC. Encoded protein: CASSEGYYGYTF.

This clonotype has at least ten counts. The rearrangement uses TRBV5-1 and TRBJ2-1, with a weak D call TRBD1 (6 bases). The CDR3 contains 13 residues. Trimming shortened V by 4 bases and J by 7 bases, and 12 bases separated the two germline ends. Looked up from germline, CDR1 is SGHRS and CDR2 is YFSETQ. The CDR3 DNA reads as TGCGCCAGCAGCCACCCACAGGGTAATGAGCAGTTCTTC. It specifies CASSHPQGNEQFF. Complete variable domain (other parts from reference TRBV5-1 and TRBJ2-1): KAGVTQTPRYLIKTRGQQVTLSCSPISGHRSVSWYQQTPGQGLQFLFEYFSETQRNKGNFPGRFSGRQFSNSRSEMNVSTLELGDSALYLCASSHPQGNEQFFGPGTRLTVL.